A selection of T cell receptor beta chains follows, all from one sample in a study of blood T cell repertoires in COVID-19. Data came from immunoSEQ multiplex PCR; TCRdb stores just in-frame clones and leaves some out. The sample includes a few hundred thousand clones, 89% of them seen just once. Sequenced material: peripheral blood. These receptor sequences come from a woman aged 40 to 50 who had recovered from COVID-19. The CDR3 runs from the conserved cysteine through the conserved F or W. A D gene is named only where the DNA matches it firmly. A row's size may be missing; if present it is once, few, many or a size class.

v_call	d_call	j_call	clone_size	cdr3_nt	cdr3_aa
TRBV19	.	TRBJ2-3	few	TGTGCCAGTAGAGAGGGTACAGATACGCAGTATTTT	CASREGTDTQYF
TRBV7-3	.	TRBJ2-3	.	TGTGCCAGCAGCTTAGGCCCGGAGGACACGCAGTATTTT	CASSLGPEDTQYF
TRBV5-1	.	TRBJ2-1	.	TGCGCCAGCAGCGGGACTCTCAATGAGCAGTTCTTC	CASSGTLNEQFF
TRBV11-3	.	TRBJ2-6	.	TGTGCCAGCAGCTTAGGCGGTGGGGCCAACGTCCTGACTTTC	CASSLGGGANVLTF
TRBV29-1	.	TRBJ2-7	.	TGCAGCGTTGTTGCGGGGGCGGGGGAGCAGTACTTC	CSVVAGAGEQYF
TRBV4-2	.	TRBJ1-5	.	TGTGCCAGCAGCCAAGATGATGGGGGCCGAAATCAGCCCCAGCATTTT	CASSQDDGGRNQPQHF
TRBV28	.	TRBJ2-7	.	TGTGCCAGCATCCCCTCTACGGGGATCTCGTACGAGCAGTACTTC	CASIPSTGISYEQYF
TRBV18	.	TRBJ2-1	.	TGTGCCACTTCGTATGACTCGCATCAGTTCTTC	CATSYDSHQFF
TRBV20-1	TRBD1	TRBJ2-5	once	TGCAGTGCTAGTGAAGGGACAGACCAAGAGACCCAGTACTTC	CSASEGTDQETQYF
TRBV18	TRBD1	TRBJ2-5	.	TGTGCCAGCTCACAGGGGACAGATCAAGAGACCCAGTACTTC	CASSQGTDQETQYF
TRBV27	TRBD2	TRBJ2-2	.	TGTGCCAGCAGGTCAGCGGGAGGGGTCACCGGGGAGCTGTTTTTT	CASRSAGGVTGELFF
TRBV6-5	.	TRBJ1-5	.	TGTGCCAGCAGGGGTTTACAGGGCTCGGCTCAGCCCCAGCATTTT	CASRGLQGSAQPQHF
TRBV19	.	TRBJ2-7	.	TGTGCCAGTACCGCGACTCTCAACTCCTACGAGCAGTACTTC	CASTATLNSYEQYF